The following is a T cell receptor (beta chain) sequence with its context. This entry comes from a study of control samples from healthy donors and cancer patients. Profiled with immunoSEQ multiplex PCR; TCRdb holds only in-frame clones, not every one. This sample yields tens of thousands of clones, of which about 91% are seen a single time; around 0.91% belongs to the top ten. The sequence derives from a man aged 25 to 45 with colorectal cancer. Sequenced sample: PBMCs.

The CDR3 spells CASSQVGPNLVDTQYF. The DNA of the CDR3 is TGCGCCAGCAGCCAAGTGGGGCCCAATTTGGTAGATACGCAGTATTTT. The chain uses TRBV4-3 and TRBJ2-3, with D possibly TRBD1 on 5 matching bases. V lost 1 base and J lost 5, with 16 bases in between. Germline loops: CDR1 LGHNA, CDR2 YSLEER. The CDR3 sequence is 16 residues long.